The source of this TCR delta chain is a study of gammadelta T cells in human blood. Study observations and caveats: Right after birth, innate γδ T cells reportedly expanded polyclonally after microbial exposure.

In regard to this clone: No antigen is known for it. A far larger clone is one base from this, pointing to a likely read error.

TCRdb ran CATT on the RT-PCR reads. The sample has just over 1,000 delta-chain clones; around 28% are singletons. V lost 1 base and J 0 bases, leaving 20 bases between the germline ends. This CDR3 has 18 residues. Per the germline V gene, CDR1 is GEAIGNYY and CDR2 is EKD. The chain couples TRDV2 to TRDJ1; perhaps D is TRDD2 or TRDD3 (5 bases each). Specimen: Vgamma9Vdelta2 gamma-delta T cells from adult blood. This clonotype was sampled from a human donor. DNA for the CDR3: TGTGCCTGTGACACGGGCTCTCTTCCGGGGGGTTACACCGATAAACTCATCTTT. This encodes CACDTGSLPGGYTDKLIF.